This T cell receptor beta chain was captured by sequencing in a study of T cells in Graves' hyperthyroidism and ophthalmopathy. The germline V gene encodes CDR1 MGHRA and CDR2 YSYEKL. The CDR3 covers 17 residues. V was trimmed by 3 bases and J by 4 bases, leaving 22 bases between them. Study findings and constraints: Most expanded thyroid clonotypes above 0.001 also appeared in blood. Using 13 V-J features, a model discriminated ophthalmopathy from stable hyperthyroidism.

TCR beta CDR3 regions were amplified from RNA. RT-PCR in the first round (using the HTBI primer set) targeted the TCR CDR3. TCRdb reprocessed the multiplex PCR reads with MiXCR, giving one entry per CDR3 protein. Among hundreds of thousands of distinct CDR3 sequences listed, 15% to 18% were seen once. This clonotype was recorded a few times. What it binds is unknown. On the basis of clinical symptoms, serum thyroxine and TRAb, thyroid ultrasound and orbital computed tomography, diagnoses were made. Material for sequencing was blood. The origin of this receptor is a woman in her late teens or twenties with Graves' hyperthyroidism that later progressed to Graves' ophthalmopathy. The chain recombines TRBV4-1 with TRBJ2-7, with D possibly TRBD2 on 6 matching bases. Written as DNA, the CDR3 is TGCGCCAGCAGCCACTTTCCGGCGGAGGGCCTCTTGTACGAGCAGTACTTC. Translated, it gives CASSHFPAEGLLYEQYF.